This section outlines one T cell receptor (beta chain) sequence together with its context. Germline V lookup: CDR1 SQVTM, CDR2 ANQGSEA. The CDR3 consists of 14 residues. J gave up 9 bases and V 1 base, and 8 bases lay outside the gene matches. This sample stems from a study of response to subunit inactivated influenza vaccine. TCRdb reprocessed the RT-PCR reads with MiXCR, giving one entry per CDR3 protein. This table has about half a million distinct CDR3 sequences, roughly 25% appearing once. The TCR was taken from a man aged 45 to 65 who received an inactivated influenza vaccine. Sequencing used CD4+ T cells sorted from PBMCs, obtained roughly 5 days after vaccination. The chain joins TRBV29-1 to TRBJ2-2; TRBD2 matches 7 bases. The CDR3 sequence: CSVEGVSGPRELFF. The CDR3 DNA reads as TGCAGCGTTGAAGGTGTTAGCGGGCCGCGGGAGCTGTTTTTT.